These 9 T cell receptor beta chains were all obtained from the same sample, sequenced in a study of T-cell reconstitution after alpha-beta-depleted transplantation in children. Preparation of the TCRbeta library used unique molecular identifiers. TCRdb recomputed calls from the PCR reads with MiXCR, one row per CDR3 protein. The sample holds about 980,000 distinct CDR3 sequences, 25% to 30% seen once. Sequences were derived from PBMCs, mostly from graft donor cells, sampled 360 days after TCRalphabeta/CD19-depleted stem cell transplant. The receptors stem from a boy younger than two who had a stem cell transplant for SCID, so the T cells may come from the graft donor.

The chain employs TRBV5-5 and TRBJ1-1; TRBD1 is a possible D gene (6 bases). Germline V gene sequence: CDR1 SGHKS, CDR2 YYEKEE (reference sequence). The CDR3 is 15 amino acids. Trimming stripped 4 bases from V and 5 bases from J, with 18 bases between. CDR3 amino acids: CASSRPRGVQTEAFF. CDR3 in DNA: TGTGCCAGCAGCCGGCCAAGGGGGGTTCAGACTGAAGCTTTCTTT. Drawing the rest from reference TRBV5-5 and TRBJ1-1, the complete variable domain is DAGVTQSPTHLIKTRGQQVTLRCSPISGHKSVSWYQQVLGQGPQFIFQYYEKEERGRGNFPDRFSARQFPNYSSELNVNALLLGDSALYLCASSRPRGVQTEAFFGQGTRLTVV.

This clonotype has more than one count but fewer than ten. For the CDR3, the DNA is TGTGCCAGCAGCTTATTCAGGGACGAGCAGTACTTC. Translated: CASSLFRDEQYF. The chain joins TRBV7-9 to TRBJ2-7; TRBD1 is a possible D gene (5 bases). Trimming left V 2 bases short and J 5 bases short, with 7 bases between. CDR1 is SEHNR and CDR2 is FQNEAQ in the germline V gene (reference sequence). This CDR3 comprises 12 residues.

This clonotype was detected many times. An end of the junction does not agree with germline; a read error may underlie this. The J gene is TRBJ2-3, the V gene TRBV18, with D unclear. The CDR3 is made up of 14 amino acids. Germline-derived CDR1 and CDR2 are KGHSH and LQKENI. The CDR3 protein is CASSPTYLGEIPHF. CDR3 in DNA: TGTGCCAGCTCACCAACGTACCTCGGAGAAATCCCGCATTTT. Full variable domain (missing parts from reference TRBV18 and TRBJ2-3): NAGVMQNPRHLVRRRGQEARLRCSPMKGHSHVYWYRQLPEEGLKFMVYLQKENIIDESGMPKERFSAEFPKEGPSILRIQQVVRGDSAAYFCASSPTYLGEIPHFGPGTRLTVL.

This clonotype was detected only a few times. The chain carries TRBV6-1 and TRBJ2-2; the D gene is possibly TRBD1 (6 bases). Germline CDR1 MNHNS, CDR2 SASEGT. This CDR3 is 16 amino acids long. V lost 5 bases and J 5 bases, leaving 18 bases between the germline ends. CDR3 DNA: TGTGCCAGCAGTCAATTACAGGGCGTGAGGACCGGGGAGCTGTTTTTT. Amino acids: CASSQLQGVRTGELFF.

This clonotype turned up a few times. The chain carries TRBV5-1 and TRBJ2-5; D ambiguous. The CDR3 has 15 residues. Trimming stripped 0 bases from V and 4 bases from J, with 13 bases between. Germline loops: CDR1 SGHRS, CDR2 YFSETQ. The CDR3 sequence is CASSLALSGGETQYF. In nucleotides, the CDR3 is TGCGCCAGCAGCTTGGCCCTAAGTGGTGGAGAGACCCAGTACTTC.

J is TRBJ2-3 and V is TRBV30; either TRBD1 or TRBD2 may supply D (6 bases each). Germline CDR1 is GTSNPN and CDR2 is SVGIG (reference sequence). Trimming left V 4 bases short and J 4 bases short, with 21 bases between. The CDR3 has 16 residues. This CDR3 reads CAWTGGQLEWSDTQYF. In DNA, the CDR3 is TGTGCCTGGACCGGGGGCCAATTGGAATGGTCAGATACGCAGTATTTT.

This clonotype was seen ten or more times. V and J are TRBV12-3 or TRBV12-4 and TRBJ1-5; TRBD1 might be the D (6 bases). This CDR3 is built from 12 residues. Trimming pared 2 bases from V and 7 bases from J, leaving 6 bases between. DNA for the CDR3: TGTGCCAGCAGTTTAAGGGGGCAGCCCCAGCATTTT. Translation: CASSLRGQPQHF.

The chain has TRBV7-6 and TRBJ2-7, with a weak D call TRBD2 (5 bases). The CDR3 runs to 17 residues. Germline V lookup: CDR1 SGHVS, CDR2 FNYEAQ. V dropped 1 base and J dropped 2 bases, with 18 bases sitting between them. CDR3 loop: CASSLGTRGPRPYEQYF. As DNA, the CDR3 is TGTGCCAGCAGCTTAGGTACCCGAGGGCCGCGTCCCTACGAGCAGTACTTC.

This clonotype has a handful of counts. The chain carries TRBV2 and TRBJ2-2, with D unresolved. The CDR3 runs to 15 residues. V lost 1 base and J lost 2, with 8 bases in between. Per the germline V gene, CDR1 is SNHLY and CDR2 is FYNNEI. The CDR3 region has the DNA TGTGCCAGCAGTGAAGAGGCCACCAACACCGGGGAGCTGTTTTTT. Its translation: CASSEEATNTGELFF.